The 32 T cell receptor beta chains given below trace back to one sample, sequenced in a study of blood T cell repertoires in COVID-19. Using immunoSEQ multiplex PCR, the repertoire was profiled, and TCRdb retains in-frame clones only, with some absent. The sample records some 130,000 clones, roughly four fifths being singletons. The sample consisted of peripheral blood. The receptors here all came from a woman between 45 and 60 years old with acute or convalescent COVID-19.

The genes are TRBV20-1 and TRBJ2-5; possibly TRBD1 for D (6 bases). Trimming left V 3 bases short and J 5 bases short, with 7 bases between. There are 11 residues in the CDR3. Germline CDR1 DFQATT, CDR2 SNEGSKA (reference sequence). The CDR3: CSASQGETQYF. CDR3 DNA: TGCAGTGCTAGTCAGGGGGAGACCCAGTACTTC.

This chain links TRBV19 with TRBJ2-2; 9 bases are a match to TRBD1. V lost 1 base, J lost 7 bases, and 4 bases stayed unmatched. The CDR3 spans 15 residues. The V gene's germline CDR1 is LNHDA and CDR2 SQIVND (reference sequence). The CDR3 DNA sequence: TGTGCCAGTAGTATAGGACAGGGGGTACACGGGGAGCTGTTTTTT. Translating gives CASSIGQGVHGELFF.

V is TRBV7-3 and J is TRBJ2-1; the match to TRBD2 covers 9 bases. The CDR3 runs 15 residues. Germline V lookup: CDR1 SGHTA, CDR2 FQGTGA. V shed 5 bases and J 7 bases; nucleotides not matched to a gene: 9. The CDR3 DNA follows: TGTGCCAGCAGCATCAGCGGGGGGCCGGTGAATGAGCAGTTCTTC. This gives the protein CASSISGGPVNEQFF.

The chain uses TRBV5-1 and TRBJ1-4; D ambiguous. The CDR3 is 15 residues long. Looked up from germline, CDR1 is SGHRS and CDR2 is YFSETQ. V lost 4 bases and J 3 bases, leaving 13 bases between the germline ends. The CDR3 sequence is CASSPEARANEKLFF. CDR3 nucleotide sequence: TGCGCCAGCAGCCCCGAGGCCCGAGCTAATGAAAAACTGTTTTTT. Together with reference TRBV5-1 and TRBJ1-4, the CDR3 gives the full variable domain: KAGVTQTPRYLIKTRGQQVTLSCSPISGHRSVSWYQQTPGQGLQFLFEYFSETQRNKGNFPGRFSGRQFSNSRSEMNVSTLELGDSALYLCASSPEARANEKLFFGSGTQLSVL.

The chain combines TRBV11-2 with TRBJ1-4; 8 positions agree with TRBD1. J gave up 4 bases and V 5 bases, and 3 bases lay outside the gene matches. The CDR3 covers 14 residues. The germline V gene has CDR1 SGHAT and CDR2 FQNNGV. The CDR3 is CASSHGQGNEKLFF. The CDR3 coding sequence is TGTGCCAGCAGCCACGGACAGGGTAATGAAAAACTGTTTTTT.

For the CDR3, the DNA is TGTGCCAGCAGTGACCCTCGCGGGGGACTGAGTGAGCAGTACTTC. It specifies CASSDPRGGLSEQYF. The chain uses TRBV6-2 or TRBV6-3 and TRBJ2-7; 7 bases fit TRBD2. Trimming cost V 5 bases and J 7 bases; bases outside gene matches: 14. The germline gives CDR1 MNHEY, CDR2 SVGEGT. This CDR3 is 15 amino acids long.

The genes are TRBV4-1 and TRBJ1-6; 10 nucleotides match TRBD1. From germline, CDR1 is MGHRA and CDR2 YSYEKL. This CDR3 has 14 amino acids. The V and J ends lost 8 bases and 9 bases, in that order; junction bases with no gene match: 7. The CDR3 bases are TGCGCCAGCGGATCGACAGGGGGCGGTTCACCCCTCCACTTT. Encoded protein: CASGSTGGGSPLHF.

The V gene is TRBV9, the J gene TRBJ2-2; tentative D call: TRBD2 (5 bases). V shed 4 bases and J shed 1 base, with 14 bases lying between them. Germline CDR1 and CDR2: SGDLS and YYNGEE. The CDR3 has 16 residues. CDR3 sequence (DNA): TGTGCCAGCAGCCCAGGAGGTTGGGGGAACACCGGGGAGCTGTTTTTT. Amino acid sequence: CASSPGGWGNTGELFF.

The CDR3 is CASSTRDRGKMNTEAFF. Written as DNA, the CDR3 is TGTGCCAGCAGCACCCGGGACAGGGGCAAAATGAACACTGAAGCTTTCTTT. The chain joins TRBV14 to TRBJ1-1, with 10 bases lining up with TRBD1. V was clipped by 5 bases and J by 0 bases; unmatched bases: 9. The CDR3 is 17 residues long. Germline V CDR1 and CDR2: SGHDN, FVKESK.

V gene TRBV18 combines with J gene TRBJ1-2, with a possible D match to TRBD1 (6 bases). The germline V gene has CDR1 KGHSH and CDR2 LQKENI. The CDR3 is 13 amino acids. Trimming removed 3 bases at V and 5 bases at J, with 10 bases between. CDR3 loop: CASSPRQDYGYTF. The DNA for the CDR3 is TGTGCCAGCTCACCGAGACAGGATTATGGCTACACCTTC.

The rearrangement links TRBV5-8 to TRBJ2-1; D remains ambiguous. Between the trimmed V and J ends, which lost 1 base and 4 bases, there was a span of 6 bases. The CDR3 sequence is 13 residues long. Germline CDR1 reads SGHTS; CDR2 reads YDEGEE. The CDR3 DNA is TGTGCCAGCAGCTTGACCACTTACAATGAGCAGTTCTTC. Translating gives CASSLTTYNEQFF.

With respect to this clone: One junction end disagrees with the germline gene, perhaps due to a read error. The chain uses TRBV29-1 and TRBJ2-1; TRBD1 aligns across 7 bases. The germline CDR1 and CDR2 sequences are SQVTM and ANQGSEA. The CDR3 is made up of 14 amino acids. The CDR3 is CSFDRAGRGGEQFF. In DNA, the CDR3 is TGCAGCTTTGACAGGGCAGGCAGAGGGGGTGAGCAGTTCTTC.

The gene calls are TRBV29-1 and TRBJ2-3; TRBD2 is a possible D gene (6 bases). The CDR3 consists of 14 residues. The germline V and J ends were trimmed by 5 bases and 1 base, with 13 bases remaining between them. Germline CDR1 SQVTM, CDR2 ANQGSEA. In nucleotides, the CDR3 is TGCAGCGTTATGGAGGGGTCTGGCACAGATACGCAGTATTTT. Translated: CSVMEGSGTDTQYF.

V is TRBV5-1 and J is TRBJ2-7; TRBD1 agrees at 9 bases. There are 12 residues in the CDR3. CDR1 is SGHRS, CDR2 YFSETQ, per germline. The trim removed 3 bases at V and 6 bases at J, leaving 1 base unmatched. CDR3 nucleotide sequence: TGCGCCAGCAGCTCGACAGGGGGCGAGCAGTACTTC. The encoded protein is CASSSTGGEQYF.

This clone was seen repeatedly, ten times or more. This rearrangement joins TRBV3-1 (or the pseudogene TRBV3-2) to TRBJ1-6; possible D gene TRBD1, 5 bases. The germline V gene encodes CDR1 LGHDT and CDR2 YNNKEL (reference sequence). This CDR3 region has 14 residues. V was clipped by 2 bases and J by 7 bases, with 9 bases between them. CDR3 in DNA: TGTGCCAGCAGCCAAAGGCCAGGGAATTCACCCCTCCACTTT. Its protein is CASSQRPGNSPLHF.

The rearrangement joins TRBV19 to TRBJ2-3; 10 bases are a match to TRBD2. CDR3 length: 18 amino acids. The germline gives CDR1 LNHDA, CDR2 SQIVND (reference sequence). Unmatched junction bases numbered 14, after V lost 3 bases and J lost 5 bases. The CDR3 nucleotides read TGTGCCAGTAGTATGTCGCACCAGTCTAGCGGGGGAGGAGATACGCAGTATTTT. Protein: CASSMSHQSSGGGDTQYF.

This clone was counted a single time. This chain joins TRBV6-1 and TRBJ1-1; perhaps TRBD1 as D (6 bases). CDR1 and CDR2 (germline): MNHNS, SASEGT. The CDR3 contains 15 residues. The ends were cut back, 3 bases at V and 6 bases at J, with 17 bases in the middle. In DNA, the CDR3 is TGTGCCAGCAGTGACCCACAGGGTTATGGTCCTGAAGCTTTCTTT. The encoded protein is CASSDPQGYGPEAFF.

This chain connects TRBV6-6 to TRBJ1-1; D gene unclear. Deletions cut 7 bases from V and 1 base from J, with 7 bases between. Per germline, CDR1 MNHNY and CDR2 SVGAGI (reference sequence). CDR3 length: 12 amino acids. CDR3 protein: CASTEENTEAFF. The DNA for the CDR3 is TGTGCCAGCACGGAGGAGAACACTGAAGCTTTCTTT.

The rearrangement joins TRBV3-1 (or the pseudogene TRBV3-2) to TRBJ1-3; D ambiguous. The CDR3 totals 13 residues. Germline V gene data show CDR1 as LGHDT and CDR2 as YNNKEL (reference sequence). Trimming left V 3 bases short and J 10 bases short, with 13 bases between. The CDR3 protein is CASSHSSGGTIYF. Here the CDR3 DNA reads TGTGCCAGCAGCCATTCCAGCGGTGGGACCATATATTTT.

This clone has more than one count but fewer than ten. The CDR3 nucleotides read TGTGCCAGCAGCTTAATACAGGAATCCTACGAGCAGTACTTC. This encodes CASSLIQESYEQYF. The V gene is TRBV7-8, the J gene TRBJ2-7, with D possibly being TRBD1 (5 bases). V gave up 2 bases and J gave up 1 base, with 9 bases separating them. The CDR3 has 14 amino acids. From germline, CDR1 is SGHVS and CDR2 FQNEAQ. Supplemented by reference TRBV7-8 and TRBJ2-7, the full variable domain reads GAGVSQSPRYKVAKRGQDVALRCDPISGHVSLFWYQQALGQGPEFLTYFQNEAQLDKSGLPSDRFFAERPEGSVSTLKIQRTQQEDSAVYLCASSLIQESYEQYFGPGTRLTVT.

The rearrangement joins TRBV25-1 to TRBJ1-1; 7 nucleotides agree with TRBD1. Germline loops: CDR1 MGHDK, CDR2 SYGVNS. With 2 bases clipped from V and 0 bases from J, the junction kept 3 bases outside the gene matches. The CDR3 totals 15 residues. CDR3 loop: CASSERGQLNTEAFF. In DNA, the CDR3 is TGTGCCAGCAGTGAACGGGGACAGCTGAACACTGAAGCTTTCTTT.

The rearrangement uses TRBV29-1 and TRBJ2-7, with D perhaps TRBD2 (5 bases). V dropped 6 bases and J dropped 0 bases, with 12 bases sitting between them. From germline, CDR1 is SQVTM and CDR2 ANQGSEA. The CDR3 is 13 amino acids. The CDR3 loop is CSVARGSSYEQYF. The CDR3 DNA sequence: TGCAGCGTAGCTCGTGGGAGCTCCTACGAGCAGTACTTC.

This chain uses TRBV19 with TRBJ1-3, with unresolved D. With 4 bases removed from V and 4 bases from J, the gap between germline ends came to 11 bases. The CDR3 extends over 14 amino acids. Germline-derived CDR1 and CDR2 are LNHDA and SQIVND (reference sequence). The CDR3: CASSTGTGGNTIYF. DNA for the CDR3: TGTGCCAGTAGTACTGGAACGGGGGGAAACACCATATATTTT. The entire variable domain, with the rest obtained from reference TRBV19 and TRBJ1-3, is as follows: DGGITQSPKYLFRKEGQNVTLSCEQNLNHDAMYWYRQDPGQGLRLIYYSQIVNDFQKGDIAEGYSVSREKKESFPLTVTSAQKNPTAFYLCASSTGTGGNTIYFGEGSWLTVV.

This clone was seen more than once but under ten times. This rearrangement joins TRBV6-6 to TRBJ2-3; D possibly corresponds to TRBD2 (6 bases). With 10 bases removed from V and 4 bases from J, the gap between germline ends came to 12 bases. Germline values: CDR1 MNHNY, CDR2 SVGAGI (reference sequence). CDR3 length: 12 amino acids. For the CDR3, the DNA is TGTGCCACGGGACTGCCCTCAGATACGCAGTATTTT. Its protein is CATGLPSDTQYF.

The chain carries TRBV10-3 and TRBJ1-2; 9 bases align to TRBD1. V was pared by 5 bases and J by 8 bases, with 6 bases of the junction left unmatched. The CDR3 runs to 13 residues. Germline V gene data show CDR1 as ENHRY and CDR2 as SYGVKD. The CDR3 nucleotides read TGTGCCATCAGTACTACAGGGGGCCAGGGCTACACCTTC. Encoded protein: CAISTTGGQGYTF.

The sample holds a few counts of this clone. This chain uses TRBV12-1 with TRBJ1-4; the table's D call, TRBD1, has no DNA check behind it. TRBV12-1 is described as a pseudogene. This CDR3 is built from 14 residues. For the CDR3, the DNA is TGTGCCAGCAGCCCAATCATAAGGACAGAAAAACTGTTTTTT. This codes for CASSPIIRTEKLFF.

The V gene is TRBV19, the J gene TRBJ1-2, with 9 bases matching TRBD1. There are 15 residues in the CDR3. CDR1 LNHDA and CDR2 SQIVND come from the germline V gene (reference sequence). V shed 7 bases and J 4 bases; nucleotides not matched to a gene: 10. The CDR3 DNA reads as TGTGCCAGTAAGATACAGGGGGCGCCAGGCTATGGCTACACCTTC. This encodes CASKIQGAPGYGYTF.

This rearrangement joins TRBV7-2 to TRBJ2-7; the match to TRBD1 covers 10 bases. The length of the CDR3 is 14 residues. V gave up 6 bases and J gave up 0 bases; unmatched junction bases: 2. Germline V gene lookup returns CDR1 SGHTA and CDR2 FQGNSA. CDR3: CASRRTGGSYEQYF. CDR3 coding DNA: TGTGCCAGCAGACGGACAGGGGGCTCCTACGAGCAGTACTTC. The whole variable domain, filled in from reference TRBV7-2 and TRBJ2-7, reads GAGVSQSPSNKVTEKGKDVELRCDPISGHTALYWYRQSLGQGLEFLIYFQGNSAPDKSGLPSDRFSAERTGGSVSTLTIQRTQQEDSAVYLCASRRTGGSYEQYFGPGTRLTVT.

DNA of the CDR3: TGTGCCAGCCAGTACAGGGTACTGAACACTGAAGCTTTCTTT. This codes for CASQYRVLNTEAFF. The chain is built from TRBV2 and TRBJ1-1, with D tentatively TRBD1 (6 bases). CDR1 SNHLY and CDR2 FYNNEI come from the germline V gene. The CDR3 totals 14 residues. Deletions cut 8 bases from V and 0 bases from J, with 13 bases between.

The gene calls are TRBV2 and TRBJ2-2; unclear D gene. V lost 5 bases, J lost 6 bases, and 7 bases lay in between. This CDR3 contains 12 residues. Per germline, CDR1 SNHLY and CDR2 FYNNEI. CDR3 sequence: CASSNSPGELFF. DNA for the CDR3: TGTGCCAGCAGTAACAGCCCCGGGGAGCTGTTTTTT.

CDR3 protein: CASSYSSESDTQYF. CDR3 coding DNA: TGTGCCAGCAGTTACTCGAGCGAGTCAGATACGCAGTATTTT. The chain has TRBV6-6 and TRBJ2-3; D uncertain. The ends were cut back, 0 bases at V and 4 bases at J, with 8 bases in the middle. CDR3 length equals 14 residues. Germline V gene lookup returns CDR1 MNHNY and CDR2 SVGAGI (reference sequence).

This clone was seen just once. The gene calls are TRBV11-2 and TRBJ2-3; TRBD2 agrees at 10 bases. J gave up 3 bases and V 4 bases, and 10 bases lay outside the gene matches. CDR1 and CDR2 from the germline V gene are SGHAT and FQNNGV. This CDR3 is built from 17 residues. CDR3 coding DNA: TGTGCCAGCAGCTACCTAATAGCGGGGGGAGGGACAGATACGCAGTATTTT. Translation: CASSYLIAGGGTDTQYF.